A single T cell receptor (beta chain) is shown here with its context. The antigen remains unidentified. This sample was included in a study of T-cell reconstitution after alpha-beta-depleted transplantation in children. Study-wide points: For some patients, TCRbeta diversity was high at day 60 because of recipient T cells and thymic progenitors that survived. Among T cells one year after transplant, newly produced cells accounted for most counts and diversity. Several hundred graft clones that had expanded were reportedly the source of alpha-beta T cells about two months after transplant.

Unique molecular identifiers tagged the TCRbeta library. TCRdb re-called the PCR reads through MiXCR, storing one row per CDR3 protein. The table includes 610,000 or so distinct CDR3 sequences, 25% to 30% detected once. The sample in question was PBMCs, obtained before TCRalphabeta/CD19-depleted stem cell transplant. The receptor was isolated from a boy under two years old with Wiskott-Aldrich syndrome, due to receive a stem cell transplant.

The CDR3 sequence: CSARDVERESYEQYF. CDR3 nucleotide sequence: TGCAGTGCTAGAGATGTTGAGCGGGAGTCCTACGAGCAGTACTTC. The chain carries TRBV20-1 and TRBJ2-7, with 8 bases that match TRBD2. This CDR3 is built from 15 residues. The germline gives CDR1 DFQATT, CDR2 SNEGSKA (reference sequence). Trimming at V came to 0 bases and at J to 1 base, leaving 5 bases not matched to a gene.